The following is a T cell receptor (beta chain) sequence with its context. This clone appeared a few times. It has no known antigen specificity. The record has no base qualities; no much larger clone is one base away. The CDR3, from cysteine to phenylalanine, totals 15 residues. Just the 45-base CDR3 DNA is kept, in frame starting at base 1. CDR1 and CDR2 were assigned from the germline V gene (reference sequence) as GTSNPN and SVGIG. Trimming removed 0 bases from V and 2 bases from J, leaving 12 bases between the germline ends. This sample stems from a study of T cells in tumors after PD-1 blockade (dated by TCRdb to between 2018 and 2021). Study-level background: Exclusion criteria were prior checkpoint blockade, use of systemic immunosuppressants, or recent radiotherapy or other anti-cancer therapy within 4 weeks. Patients were treated with either pembrolizumab 200 mg every 3 weeks or cemiplimab 350 mg every 2 weeks. A subset of patients also received ongoing daily vismodegib 150 mg during anti-PD-1 treatment. An average of around 120,000 TCR templates (range about 24,679-270,000) and around 36,000 unique clonotypes was obtained for peripheral blood samples. Paired single-cell RNA and TCR sequencing was done in the study on site-matched tumors from patients with BCC or SCC, both before and after anti-PD-1 therapy. To compare clonotypes in blood versus tumor, bulk TCR sequencing was run on roughly 10 peripheral blood samples drawn from five or six patients. RECIST version 1.1 was the standard used to evaluate clinical response. The paper as a whole reports these results and caveats: The source of novel T cell clones was not identified and could include lymphoid organs or rare unexpanded clones within the tumor or its periphery. Roughly two fifths of tumor TCR clonotypes were detected in blood, and some novel exhausted tumor clones were observed in pre-treatment blood, which was taken as suggesting peripheral recruitment.

Deep TCRbeta sequencing was performed with the immunoSEQ platform. As for the original processing: For further analysis, only productive rearrangements were exported from the immunoSEQ Analyzer. Bulk TCRbeta clonotypes were assigned T cell phenotypes by matching to single-cell RNA+TCR-seq clones sharing the same TCRbeta sequence. Clone enrichment in tumor was calculated as tumor frequency divided by PBMC frequency from bulk TCR sequencing. TCRs were grouped by GLIPH into specificity groups, defined as clusters of distinct TCRs likely recognizing common antigens via shared CDR3 motifs. The table was pulled from immuneACCESS by TCRdb, which kept in-frame rearrangements only. Such tables lose some clones; where checked, under half of the loss comes from unresolved V genes, and the rest has no known cause. The V and J calls and clone size are taken from that table; D and trimming were inferred from the DNA. Recorded for this sample are tens of thousands of clones; 74% of them occurred a single time. The top ten clonotypes cover about 4.8% of the sample.

The sample's time point label is to be understood as: after anti-PD-1 therapy. For bulk TCRbeta sequencing, genomic DNA was extracted from tumor biopsies or peripheral blood, and input amounts ranged from about 616 ng to 6,500 ng. All patients had histologically proven advanced or metastatic basal or squamous cell carcinoma and were poor candidates for surgical resection. The basal cell carcinoma cohort comprised fewer than 12 patients, of whom 8 had bulk tumor TCR sequencing. This sample comprised PBMCs, obtained after anti-PD-1 treatment. The origin of this receptor is a human donor with basal cell carcinoma. Here the chain combines TRBV30 and TRBJ2-3; TRBD1 is a weak D gene call, 5 bases matching. The DNA reads as follows: TGTGCCTGGAGTGTCCAGGGCAGTTTCACAGATACGCAGTATTTT. Its translation is CAWSVQGSFTDTQYF. With the rest looked up from the reference TRBV30 and TRBJ2-3 genes rather than sequenced, the full variable domain is SQTIHQWPATLVQPVGSPLSLECTVEGTSNPNLYWYRQAAGRGLQLLFYSVGIGQISSEVPQNLSASRPQDRQFILSSKKLLLSDSGFYLCAWSVQGSFTDTQYFGPGTRLTVL.